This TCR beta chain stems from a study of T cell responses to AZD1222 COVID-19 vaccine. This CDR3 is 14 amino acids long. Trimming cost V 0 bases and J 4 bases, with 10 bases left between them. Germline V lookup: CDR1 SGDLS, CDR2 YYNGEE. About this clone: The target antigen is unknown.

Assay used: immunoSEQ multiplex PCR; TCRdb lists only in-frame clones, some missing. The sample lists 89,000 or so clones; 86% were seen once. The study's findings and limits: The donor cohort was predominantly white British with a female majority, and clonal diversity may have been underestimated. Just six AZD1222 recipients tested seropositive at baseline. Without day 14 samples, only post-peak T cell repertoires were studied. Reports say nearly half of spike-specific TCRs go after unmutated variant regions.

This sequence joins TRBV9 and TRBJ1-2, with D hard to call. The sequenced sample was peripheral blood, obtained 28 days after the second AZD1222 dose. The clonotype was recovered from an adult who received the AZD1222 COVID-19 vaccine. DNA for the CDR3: TGTGCCAGCAGCGTAGACCCTGAGGGCTATGGCTACACCTTC. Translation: CASSVDPEGYGYTF. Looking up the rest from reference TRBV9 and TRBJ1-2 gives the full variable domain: DSGVTQTPKHLITATGQRVTLRCSPRSGDLSVYWYQQSLDQGLQFLIQYYNGEERAKGNILERFSAQQFPDLHSELNLSSLELGDSALYFCASSVDPEGYGYTFGSGTRLTVV.